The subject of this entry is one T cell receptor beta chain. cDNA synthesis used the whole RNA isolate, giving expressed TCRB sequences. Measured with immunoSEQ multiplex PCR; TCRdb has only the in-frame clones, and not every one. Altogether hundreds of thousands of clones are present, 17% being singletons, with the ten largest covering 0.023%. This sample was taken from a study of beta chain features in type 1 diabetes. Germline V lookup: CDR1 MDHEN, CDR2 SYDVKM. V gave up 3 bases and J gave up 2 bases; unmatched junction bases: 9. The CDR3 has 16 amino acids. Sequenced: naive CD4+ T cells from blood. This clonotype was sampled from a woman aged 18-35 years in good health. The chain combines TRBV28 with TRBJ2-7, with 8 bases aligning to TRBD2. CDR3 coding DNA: TGTGCCAGCAGTTTTATCGGATTAGCGGGACCCTACGAGCAGTACTTC. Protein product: CASSFIGLAGPYEQYF.